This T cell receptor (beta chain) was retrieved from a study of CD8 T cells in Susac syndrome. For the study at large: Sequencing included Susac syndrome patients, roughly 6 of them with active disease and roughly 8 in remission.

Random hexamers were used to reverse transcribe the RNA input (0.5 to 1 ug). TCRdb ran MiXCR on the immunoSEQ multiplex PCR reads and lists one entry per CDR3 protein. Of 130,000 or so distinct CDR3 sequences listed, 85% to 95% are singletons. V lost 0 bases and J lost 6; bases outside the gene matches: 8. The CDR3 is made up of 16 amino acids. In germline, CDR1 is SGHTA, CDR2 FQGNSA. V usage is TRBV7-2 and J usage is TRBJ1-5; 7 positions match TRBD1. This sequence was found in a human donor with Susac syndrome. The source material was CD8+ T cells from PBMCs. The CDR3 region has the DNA TGTGCCAGCAGCTTAGCGGGGCCAGGGGGTAGTCAGCCCCAGCATTTT. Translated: CASSLAGPGGSQPQHF.